The 8 T cell receptor beta chains in this list originate from one sample, sequenced in a study of a mutant IDH1 vaccine in newly diagnosed glioma. Time point reported: baseline, week 1 (first vaccination visit). Treatment noted: pre-vaccination baseline after standard-of-care therapy. The protocol was immunoSEQ multiplex PCR, while the TCRdb copy is restricted to in-frame clones and leaves out a portion. The repertoire holds about 92,000 clones, with roughly 80% as singletons. This sample comprised PBMCs, obtained from a glioma patient treated with radiotherapy, temozolomide or both. Receptors originate from a woman aged 45-59 years with glioma.

V gene TRBV2 combines with J gene TRBJ2-1, with TRBD2 identical over 14 bases. The ends lost 6 bases at V and 4 bases at J; junction bases unmatched: 8. The CDR3 spans 17 residues. Germline V gene lookup returns CDR1 SNHLY and CDR2 FYNNEI. The CDR3 protein is CASRTLTSGGEYNEQFF. The CDR3 nucleotides read TGTGCCAGCAGGACTCTGACTAGCGGGGGGGAATACAATGAGCAGTTCTTC.

The chain uses TRBV27 and TRBJ2-1; tentatively, D is TRBD1 (6 bases). This CDR3 is built from 13 residues. Germline CDR1 is MNHEY and CDR2 is SMNVEV (reference sequence). V was pared by 5 bases and J by 7 bases, with 12 bases between. CDR3 bases: TGTGCCAGCAGTACCAGGGGCATGAATGAGCAGTTCTTC. This codes for CASSTRGMNEQFF.

The chain is built from TRBV5-4 and TRBJ1-1, with 10 nucleotides matching TRBD1. CDR3 length: 14 residues. J gave up 4 bases and V 3 bases, and 3 bases lay outside the gene matches. Germline V gene lookup returns CDR1 SGHNT and CDR2 YYREEE (reference sequence). The CDR3 DNA reads as TGTGCCAGCAGCTCGGGACAGGGGCCCACTGAAGCTTTCTTT. This sequence encodes CASSSGQGPTEAFF.

The CDR3 here is CASRGQRGGGYDGYTF. The CDR3 nucleotides read TGTGCCAGCAGGGGGCAAAGGGGAGGCGGCTATGATGGCTACACCTTC. This chain uses TRBV2 with TRBJ1-2; D is perhaps TRBD1 (5 bases). This CDR3 contains 16 residues. V lost 6 bases and J lost 6, with 23 bases in between. CDR1 and CDR2 (germline): SNHLY, FYNNEI.

This clone appeared a few times. Other DNA variants within this sample encode the same CDR3. The chain combines TRBV20-1 with TRBJ1-1; D is uncertain. The germline V gene encodes CDR1 DFQATT and CDR2 SNEGSKA (reference sequence). V lost 3 bases and J 2 bases, leaving 4 bases between the germline ends. There are 11 residues in the CDR3. The CDR3 spells CSARRNTEAFF. The DNA for the CDR3 is TGCAGTGCTAGGCGTAACACTGAAGCTTTCTTT.

The chain uses TRBV5-4 and TRBJ1-6; 11 nucleotides match TRBD1. After removal of 0 bases from V and 9 bases from J, the junction contained 8 bases not matched to a gene. CDR1 and CDR2 from the germline V gene are SGHNT and YYREEE (reference sequence). The CDR3 runs 17 residues. This chain's CDR3 is CASSLERDRGTASPLHF. CDR3 DNA sequence: TGTGCCAGCAGCTTGGAAAGGGACAGGGGGACAGCTTCACCCCTCCACTTT.

The chain joins TRBV6-5 to TRBJ1-6, with no clear D. Trimming left V 4 bases short and J 8 bases short, with 9 bases between. CDR1 and CDR2 from the germline V gene are MNHEY and SVGAGI. This CDR3 has 13 amino acids. CDR3 sequence reads: CASSLSGYSPLHF. CDR3 coding DNA: TGTGCCAGCAGTTTGTCTGGATATTCACCCCTCCACTTT.

The genes are TRBV2 and TRBJ2-6; D is unresolved. CDR3 size: 13 residues. Germline V gene lookup returns CDR1 SNHLY and CDR2 FYNNEI. The V end was cut by 7 bases, the J end by 0 bases, with 4 bases between. The CDR3 sequence is CASTLSGANVLTF. CDR3 coding DNA: TGTGCCAGCACCCTCTCTGGGGCCAACGTCCTGACTTTC. The full variable domain, its missing parts supplied by reference TRBV2 and TRBJ2-6, is EPEVTQTPSHQVTQMGQEVILRCVPISNHLYFYWYRQILGQKVEFLVSFYNNEISEKSEIFDDQFSVERPDGSNFTLKIRSTKLEDSAMYFCASTLSGANVLTFGAGSRLTVL.